The present T cell receptor (beta chain) was sequenced within a study of blood T cell repertoires in COVID-19. About the study: There were acute and convalescent COVID-19 samples, and they came from the United States, Italy and Spain. PBMCs, B-cell-depleted T cells, or T cells provided the cDNA or gDNA that made up the material.

Those enrolled in Seattle joined during active infection and were followed longitudinally afterward. Clones were sequenced by immunoSEQ multiplex PCR, and TCRdb holds only the in-frame ones, with some missing. The sample lists 250,000 to 400,000 clones; 70% to 90% were seen once. Deletions cut 3 bases from V and 5 bases from J, with 20 bases between. The CDR3 has 16 residues. CDR1 is SGDLS and CDR2 is YYNGEE in the germline V gene. Sample: peripheral blood. The TCR originated in a woman under 40 with COVID-19, enrolled during active disease. This chain joins TRBV9 and TRBJ2-5; weak D call: TRBD1 (6 bases). CDR3 protein: CASSGKLQGRRETQYF. The CDR3 coding sequence is TGTGCCAGCAGCGGGAAGCTACAGGGCCGTCGGGAGACCCAGTACTTC.